This T cell receptor beta chain is from a study of cytomegalovirus exposure and HLA in healthy donors. Findings and caveats of the study: Reportedly, diagnosis of cytomegalovirus status by the classifier showed high specificity and sensitivity. Based on reports, TCR beta sequences accurately predicted HLA-A and HLA-B alleles for most subjects.

V was cut by 2 bases and J by 6 bases, with 10 bases left in between. The CDR3 extends over 13 amino acids. The germline V gene encodes CDR1 LNHDA and CDR2 SQIVND (reference sequence). This clone has a handful of counts. Its antigen is not identified. The PCR was carried out with 60 Vbeta primers and 13 Jbeta primers. Clones were sequenced by immunoSEQ multiplex PCR, and TCRdb holds only the in-frame ones, with some missing. The sample contains 130,000 or so clones, more than 60% of which appear only once. The sequence was obtained from a middle-aged woman in good health and CMV-seropositive. The sample taken for sequencing was PBMCs. V gene TRBV19 combines with J gene TRBJ1-1; D uncertain. CDR3 coding DNA: TGTGCCAGTAGTATACGAACAGTACCTGAAGCTTTCTTT. This translates into CASSIRTVPEAFF.